In its sample, the clone carrying this TCR beta chain was seen many times. From germline, CDR1 is LNHDA and CDR2 SQIVND (reference sequence). The V gene end was trimmed by 6 bases and the J gene end by 3 bases; junction bases not matched to a gene: 7. The CDR3 loop spans 15 amino acids. The record originates from a study of T cells in Graves' hyperthyroidism and ophthalmopathy. Patients aged 18 to 65 had newly diagnosed hyperthyroidism that had lasted under 2 months. Each diagnosis drew on symptoms, thyroxine, TRAb, thyroid ultrasound and orbital computed tomography findings. The investigators amplified TCR beta CDR3 regions from RNA transcripts. The HTBI primer set served for first-round RT-PCR of the TCR CDR3. TCRdb used MiXCR to reprocess the multiplex PCR reads, holding one entry per CDR3 protein. There are fewer than 350,000 distinct CDR3 sequences in the sample; more than 10% occur only once, and almost 8% lies in the top ten.

The chain combines TRBV19 with TRBJ2-2; 7 nucleotides match TRBD1. The receptor was derived from a woman in her thirties with Graves' hyperthyroidism that later progressed to Graves' ophthalmopathy. The sequenced material came from blood. The CDR3 sequence is CASRPGTEYTGELFF. The DNA of the CDR3 is TGTGCCAGTAGACCCGGGACAGAATACACCGGGGAGCTGTTTTTT.